This note documents a single TCR beta chain sequence. As yet, its antigen is unknown. Germline CDR1 SGHRS, CDR2 YFSETQ. V dropped 4 bases and J dropped 8; count of bases not matched to a gene: 2. This CDR3 region has 13 residues. Both 60 Vbeta primers and 13 Jbeta primers went into the PCR. The protocol was immunoSEQ multiplex PCR, while the TCRdb copy is restricted to in-frame clones and leaves out a portion. The data show 200,000 to 250,000 clones, under 90% seen once. This entry is derived from a study of cytomegalovirus exposure and HLA in healthy donors. Study-level points and caveats: When analyzed later, a missense DCLRE1C variant was found to be linked to TCR beta V- and J-gene trimming. V segments that were indistinguishable, TRBV6-2 and TRBV6-3 among them, were omitted from analysis. Accurate prediction of HLA-A and HLA-B alleles (for most subjects) was reportedly achieved from TCR beta sequences.

The material sequenced was PBMCs. This TCR came from a human donor in good health. The chain combines TRBV5-1 with TRBJ1-4, with 10 positions matching TRBD1. The CDR3 DNA reads as TGCGCCAGCAGCAGGACAGGGGGGGAAAAACTGTTTTTT. Its translation is CASSRTGGEKLFF.